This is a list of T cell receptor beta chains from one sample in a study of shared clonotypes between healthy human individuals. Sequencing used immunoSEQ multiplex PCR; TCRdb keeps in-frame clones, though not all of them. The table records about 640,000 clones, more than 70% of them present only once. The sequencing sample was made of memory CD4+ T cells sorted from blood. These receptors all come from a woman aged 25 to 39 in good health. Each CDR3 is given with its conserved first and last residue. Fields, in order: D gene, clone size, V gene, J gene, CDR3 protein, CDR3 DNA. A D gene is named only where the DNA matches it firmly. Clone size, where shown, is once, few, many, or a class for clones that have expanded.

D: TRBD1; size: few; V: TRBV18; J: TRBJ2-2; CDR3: CASSPRQGATGELFF; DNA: TGTGCCAGCTCACCACGGCAGGGGGCCACCGGGGAGCTGTTTTTT
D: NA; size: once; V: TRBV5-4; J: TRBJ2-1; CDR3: CASSYSSSGYNEQFF; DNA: TGTGCCAGCAGCTATTCTAGCTCGGGGTACAATGAGCAGTTCTTC
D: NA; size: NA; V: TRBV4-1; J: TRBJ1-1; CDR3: CASSQVRSRGRPTEAFF; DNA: TGCGCCAGCAGCCAAGTACGATCGAGGGGCAGACCCACTGAAGCTTTCTTT
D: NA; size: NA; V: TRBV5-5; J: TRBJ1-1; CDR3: CASSFQDSLEAFF; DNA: TGTGCCAGCAGCTTCCAGGACAGTCTAGAAGCTTTCTTT
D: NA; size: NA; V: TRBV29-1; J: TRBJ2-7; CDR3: CSVSGTKGSADEQYF; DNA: TGCAGCGTTTCCGGGACAAAGGGAAGTGCCGACGAGCAGTACTTC
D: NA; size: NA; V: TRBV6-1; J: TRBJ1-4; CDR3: CASSERTHGGKLFF; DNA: TGTGCCAGCAGTGAACGCACCCACGGGGGAAAACTGTTTTTT
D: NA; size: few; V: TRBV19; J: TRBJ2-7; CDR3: CASSIDRRYEQYF; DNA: TGTGCCAGTAGTATAGACAGGAGGTACGAGCAGTACTTC
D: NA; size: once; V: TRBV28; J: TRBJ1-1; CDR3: CASSLGGRADTEAFF; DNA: TGTGCCAGCAGTTTAGGAGGTAGGGCGGACACTGAAGCTTTCTTT
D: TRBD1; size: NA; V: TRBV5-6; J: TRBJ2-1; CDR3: CASSLDRGRLYNEQFF; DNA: TGTGCCAGCAGCTTGGACAGGGGGCGCCTATACAATGAGCAGTTCTTC
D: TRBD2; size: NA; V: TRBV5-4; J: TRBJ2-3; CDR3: CASSSSGGGGTQYF; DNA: TGTGCCAGCAGCTCTAGCGGGGGTGGCGGTACGCAGTATTTT
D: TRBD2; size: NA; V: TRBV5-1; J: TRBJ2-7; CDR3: CASSLVVAGAHEQYF; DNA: TGCGCCAGCAGCTTGGTAGTAGCGGGAGCCCACGAGCAGTACTTC
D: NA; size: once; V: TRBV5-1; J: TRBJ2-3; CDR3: CASRDMSTDTQYF; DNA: TGCGCCAGCAGGGACATGAGCACAGATACGCAGTATTTT
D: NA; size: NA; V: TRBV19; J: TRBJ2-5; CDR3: CASSMSASGGGGQETQYF; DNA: TGTGCCAGTAGTATGTCGGCGAGCGGTGGTGGAGGACAAGAGACCCAGTACTTC
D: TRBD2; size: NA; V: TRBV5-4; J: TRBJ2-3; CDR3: CASSLVGSGGGVADTQYF; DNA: TGTGCCAGCAGCTTGGTTGGTAGCGGGGGGGGAGTTGCAGATACGCAGTATTTT
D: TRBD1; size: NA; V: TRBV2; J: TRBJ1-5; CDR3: CASSDGTGRGQPQHF; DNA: TGTGCCAGCAGTGACGGGACAGGGAGGGGTCAGCCCCAGCATTTT
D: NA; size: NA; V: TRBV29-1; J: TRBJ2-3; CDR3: CSIHTDTQYF; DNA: TGCAGCATTCACACAGATACGCAGTATTTT
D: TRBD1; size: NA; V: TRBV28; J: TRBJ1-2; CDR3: CASSPPSPGGNYGYTF; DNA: TGTGCCAGCAGTCCCCCAAGCCCAGGGGGGAACTATGGCTACACCTTC
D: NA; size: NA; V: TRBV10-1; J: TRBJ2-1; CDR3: CASSDPQAASGGQFF; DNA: TGCGCCAGCAGTGATCCCCAAGCAGCGTCTGGGGGGCAGTTCTTC
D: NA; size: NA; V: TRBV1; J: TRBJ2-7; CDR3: CTSSQARLAGGFYEQYF; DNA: TGCACCAGCAGCCAAGCGAGACTAGCGGGAGGGTTTTACGAGCAGTACTTC
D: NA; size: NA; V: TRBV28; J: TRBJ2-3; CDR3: CASSFPTLMRDTQYF; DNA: TGTGCCAGCAGTTTCCCGACTCTTATGCGCGATACGCAGTATTTT
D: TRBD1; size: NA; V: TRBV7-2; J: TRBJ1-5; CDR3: CASSKGSGQGYQPQHF; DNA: TGTGCCAGCAGCAAAGGGTCGGGACAGGGATATCAGCCCCAGCATTTT
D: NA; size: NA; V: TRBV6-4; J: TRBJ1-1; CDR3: CASSVRSDTEAFF; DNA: TGTGCCAGCAGTGTGCGAAGCGACACTGAAGCTTTCTTT
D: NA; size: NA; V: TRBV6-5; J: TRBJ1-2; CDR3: CASSYLPGYYGYTF; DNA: TGTGCCAGCAGTTACCTTCCAGGGTACTATGGCTACACCTTC
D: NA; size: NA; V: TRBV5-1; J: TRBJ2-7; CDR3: CASSLGTSGLEQYF; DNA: TGCGCCAGCAGCTTGGGAACTTCCGGTTTAGAGCAGTACTTC
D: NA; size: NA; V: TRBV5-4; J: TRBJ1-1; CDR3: CASSPGGGVGTEAFF; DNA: TGTGCCAGCAGCCCCGGAGGGGGGGTCGGCACTGAAGCTTTCTTT
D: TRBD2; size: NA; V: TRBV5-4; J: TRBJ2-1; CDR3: CASSGDTRLAGDEQFF; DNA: TGTGCCAGCAGCGGGGACACTAGACTAGCGGGAGATGAGCAGTTCTTC